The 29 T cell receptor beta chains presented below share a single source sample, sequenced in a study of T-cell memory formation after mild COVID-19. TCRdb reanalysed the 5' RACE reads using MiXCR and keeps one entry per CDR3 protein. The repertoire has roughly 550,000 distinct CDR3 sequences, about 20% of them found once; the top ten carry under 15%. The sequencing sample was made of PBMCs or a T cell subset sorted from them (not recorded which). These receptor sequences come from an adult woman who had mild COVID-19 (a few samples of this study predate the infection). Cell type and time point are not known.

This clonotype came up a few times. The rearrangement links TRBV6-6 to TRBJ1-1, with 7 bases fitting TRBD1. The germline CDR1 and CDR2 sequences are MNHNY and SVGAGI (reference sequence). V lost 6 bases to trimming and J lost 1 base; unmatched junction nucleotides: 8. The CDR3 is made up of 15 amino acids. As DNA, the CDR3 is TGTGCCAGCAGACGACAACAGGGGTGGAACACTGAAGCTTTCTTT. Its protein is CASRRQQGWNTEAFF.

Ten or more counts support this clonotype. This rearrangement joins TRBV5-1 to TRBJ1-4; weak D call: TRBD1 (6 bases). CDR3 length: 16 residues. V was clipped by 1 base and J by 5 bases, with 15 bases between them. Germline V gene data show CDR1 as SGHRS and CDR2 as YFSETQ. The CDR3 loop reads CASSLNLGQTNEKLFF. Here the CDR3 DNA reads TGCGCCAGCAGCTTGAATTTGGGACAAACGAATGAAAAACTGTTTTTT.

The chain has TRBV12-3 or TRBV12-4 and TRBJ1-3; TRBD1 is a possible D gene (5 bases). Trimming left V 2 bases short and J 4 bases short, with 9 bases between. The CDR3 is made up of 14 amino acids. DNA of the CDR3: TGTGCCAGCAGTTTATGGGGCGCCGGAAACACCATATATTTT. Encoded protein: CASSLWGAGNTIYF.

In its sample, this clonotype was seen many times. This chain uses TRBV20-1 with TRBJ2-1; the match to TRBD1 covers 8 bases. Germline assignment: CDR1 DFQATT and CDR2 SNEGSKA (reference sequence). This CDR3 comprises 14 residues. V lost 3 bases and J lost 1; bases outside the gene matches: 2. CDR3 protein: CSASRTGSYNEQFF. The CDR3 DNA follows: TGCAGTGCTAGTCGGACAGGGTCCTACAATGAGCAGTTCTTC.

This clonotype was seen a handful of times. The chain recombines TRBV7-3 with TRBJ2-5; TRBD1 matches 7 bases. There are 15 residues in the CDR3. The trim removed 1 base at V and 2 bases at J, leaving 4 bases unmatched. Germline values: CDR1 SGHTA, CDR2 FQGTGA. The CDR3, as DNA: TGTGCCAGCAGCTTAATGGGACAGCCGCAAGAGACCCAGTACTTC. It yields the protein CASSLMGQPQETQYF.

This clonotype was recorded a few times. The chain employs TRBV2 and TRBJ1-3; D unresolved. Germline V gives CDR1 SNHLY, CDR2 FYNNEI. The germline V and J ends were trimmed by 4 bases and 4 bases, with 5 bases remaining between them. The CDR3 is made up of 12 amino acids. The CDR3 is CASSGEGNTIYF. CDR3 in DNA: TGTGCCAGCAGTGGAGAGGGAAACACCATATATTTT.

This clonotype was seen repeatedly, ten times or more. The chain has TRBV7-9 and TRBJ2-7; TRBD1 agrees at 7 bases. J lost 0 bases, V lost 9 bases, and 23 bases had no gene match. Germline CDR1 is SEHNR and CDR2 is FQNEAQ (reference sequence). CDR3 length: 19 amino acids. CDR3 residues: CASRPDRRQNKPYSYEQYF. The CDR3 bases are TGTGCCAGTAGGCCGGACAGGCGGCAGAACAAGCCCTACTCCTACGAGCAGTACTTC.

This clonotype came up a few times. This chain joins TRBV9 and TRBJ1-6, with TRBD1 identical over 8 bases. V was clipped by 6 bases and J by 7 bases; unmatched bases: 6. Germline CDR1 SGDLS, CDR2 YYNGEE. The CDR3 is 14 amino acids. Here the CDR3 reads CASKQGEENSPLHF. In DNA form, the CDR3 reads TGTGCCAGCAAACAGGGGGAGGAGAATTCACCCCTCCACTTT.

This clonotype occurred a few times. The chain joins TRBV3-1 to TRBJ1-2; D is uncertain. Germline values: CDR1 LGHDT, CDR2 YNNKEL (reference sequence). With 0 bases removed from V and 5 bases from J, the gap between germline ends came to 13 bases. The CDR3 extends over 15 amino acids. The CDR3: CASSQDNTRLYGYTF. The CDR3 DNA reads TGTGCCAGCAGCCAAGATAACACACGGTTATATGGCTACACCTTC. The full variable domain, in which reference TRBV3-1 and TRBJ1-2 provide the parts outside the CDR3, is DTAVSQTPKYLVTQMGNDKSIKCEQNLGHDTMYWYKQDSKKFLKIMFSYNNKELIINETVPNRFSPKSPDKAHLNLHINSLELGDSAVYFCASSQDNTRLYGYTFGSGTRLTVV.

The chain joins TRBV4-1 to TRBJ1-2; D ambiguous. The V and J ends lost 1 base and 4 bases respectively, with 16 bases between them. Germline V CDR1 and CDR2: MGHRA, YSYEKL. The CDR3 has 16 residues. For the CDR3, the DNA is TGCGCCAGCAGCCAAGCCTACCAGACGGCGAGCTATGGCTACACCTTC. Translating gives CASSQAYQTASYGYTF.

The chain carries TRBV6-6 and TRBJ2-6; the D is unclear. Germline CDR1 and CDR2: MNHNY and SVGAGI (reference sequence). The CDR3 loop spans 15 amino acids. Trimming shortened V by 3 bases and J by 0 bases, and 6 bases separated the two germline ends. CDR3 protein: CASSYQVSGANVLTF. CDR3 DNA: TGTGCCAGCAGTTATCAGGTCTCTGGGGCCAACGTCCTGACTTTC.

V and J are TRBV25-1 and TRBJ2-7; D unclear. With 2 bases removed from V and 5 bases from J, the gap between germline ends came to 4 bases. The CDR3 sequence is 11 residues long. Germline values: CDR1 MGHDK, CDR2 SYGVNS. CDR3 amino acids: CASSEVDEQYF. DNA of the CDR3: TGTGCCAGCAGTGAAGTCGACGAGCAGTACTTC.

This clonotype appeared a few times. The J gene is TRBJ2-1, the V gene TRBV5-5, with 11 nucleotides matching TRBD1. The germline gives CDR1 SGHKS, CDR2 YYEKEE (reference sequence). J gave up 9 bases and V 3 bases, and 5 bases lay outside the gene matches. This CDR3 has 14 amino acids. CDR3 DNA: TGTGCCAGCAGCTGGGACAGGGGGGGATTTGAGCAGTTCTTC. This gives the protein CASSWDRGGFEQFF.

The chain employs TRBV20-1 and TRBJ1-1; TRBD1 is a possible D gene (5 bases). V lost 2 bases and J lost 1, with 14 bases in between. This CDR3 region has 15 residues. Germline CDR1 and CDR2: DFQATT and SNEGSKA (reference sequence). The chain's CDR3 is CSARNSGFGNTEAFF. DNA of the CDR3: TGCAGTGCTAGAAACTCAGGGTTTGGGAACACTGAAGCTTTCTTT.

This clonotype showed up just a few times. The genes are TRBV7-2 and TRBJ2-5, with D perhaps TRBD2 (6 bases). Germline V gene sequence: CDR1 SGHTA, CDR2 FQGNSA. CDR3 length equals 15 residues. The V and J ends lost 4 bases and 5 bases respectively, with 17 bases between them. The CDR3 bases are TGTGCCAGCAGCTGGGAATGGGGGAGGACGGAGACCCAGTACTTC. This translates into CASSWEWGRTETQYF.

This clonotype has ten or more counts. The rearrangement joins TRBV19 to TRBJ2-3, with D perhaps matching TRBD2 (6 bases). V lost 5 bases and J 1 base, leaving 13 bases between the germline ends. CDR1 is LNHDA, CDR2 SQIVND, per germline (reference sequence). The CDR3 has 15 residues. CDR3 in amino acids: CASSVSGLGTDTQYF. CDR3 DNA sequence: TGTGCCAGTAGTGTCTCGGGACTGGGCACAGATACGCAGTATTTT.

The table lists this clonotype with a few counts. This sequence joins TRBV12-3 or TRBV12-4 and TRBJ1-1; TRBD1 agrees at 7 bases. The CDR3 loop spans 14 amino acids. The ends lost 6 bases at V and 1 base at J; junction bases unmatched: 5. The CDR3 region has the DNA TGTGCCAGCAGACAGGGGTTTGGGAACACTGAAGCTTTCTTT. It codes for CASRQGFGNTEAFF.

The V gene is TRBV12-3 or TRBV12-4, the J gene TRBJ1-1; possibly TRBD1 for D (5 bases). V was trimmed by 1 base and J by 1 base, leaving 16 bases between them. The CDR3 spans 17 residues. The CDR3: CASSLGDRKGWNTEAFF. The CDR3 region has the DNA TGTGCCAGCAGTTTAGGTGACAGAAAGGGTTGGAACACTGAAGCTTTCTTT.

The CDR3 DNA is TGTGCCAGCAGTATCGGACAGGGAGATTCAGATACGCAGTATTTT. Translated: CASSIGQGDSDTQYF. The chain carries TRBV7-9 and TRBJ2-3, with TRBD1 matching over 8 bases. V dropped 6 bases and J dropped 4; count of bases not matched to a gene: 9. Germline CDR1 SEHNR, CDR2 FQNEAQ (reference sequence). The CDR3 is 15 residues long. The variable domain in full, completed from reference TRBV7-9 and TRBJ2-3, reads DTGVSQNPRHKITKRGQNVTFRCDPISEHNRLYWYRQTLGQGPEFLTYFQNEAQLEKSRLLSDRFSAERPKGSFSTLEIQRTEQGDSAMYLCASSIGQGDSDTQYFGPGTRLTVL.

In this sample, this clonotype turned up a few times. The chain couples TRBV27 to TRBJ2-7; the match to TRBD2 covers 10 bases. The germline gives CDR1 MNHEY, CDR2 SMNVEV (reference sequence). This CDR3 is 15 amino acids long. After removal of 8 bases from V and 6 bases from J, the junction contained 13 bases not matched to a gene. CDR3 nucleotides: TGTGCCAGCTCATATCTAGCGGGAGCCGTTGCCGAGCAGTACTTC. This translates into CASSYLAGAVAEQYF.

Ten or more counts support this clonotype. In nucleotides, the CDR3 is TGCGCCAGCAGCTTGGCAGGGACAACCTCCTACGAGCAGTACTTC. Translation: CASSLAGTTSYEQYF. The rearrangement joins TRBV5-1 to TRBJ2-7; tentatively, D is TRBD1 (6 bases). Germline V gives CDR1 SGHRS, CDR2 YFSETQ. The CDR3 runs to 15 residues. Trimming took off 0 bases at V and 0 bases at J, with 10 bases between the two ends. The full variable domain, its missing parts supplied by reference TRBV5-1 and TRBJ2-7, is KAGVTQTPRYLIKTRGQQVTLSCSPISGHRSVSWYQQTPGQGLQFLFEYFSETQRNKGNFPGRFSGRQFSNSRSEMNVSTLELGDSALYLCASSLAGTTSYEQYFGPGTRLTVT.

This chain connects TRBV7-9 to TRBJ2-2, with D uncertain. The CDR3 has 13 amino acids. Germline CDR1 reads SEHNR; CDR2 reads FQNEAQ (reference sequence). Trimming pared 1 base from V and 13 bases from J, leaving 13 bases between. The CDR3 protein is CASSLDLIPRLFF. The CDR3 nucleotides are TGTGCCAGCAGCTTAGACCTCATCCCCCGGCTGTTTTTT.

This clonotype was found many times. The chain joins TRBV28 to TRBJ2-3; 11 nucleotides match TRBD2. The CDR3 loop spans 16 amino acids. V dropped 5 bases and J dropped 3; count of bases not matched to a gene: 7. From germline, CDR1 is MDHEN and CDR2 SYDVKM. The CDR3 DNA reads TGTGCCAGCAGTCCCCCCGCTAGCGGGGGGACAGATACGCAGTATTTT. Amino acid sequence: CASSPPASGGTDTQYF.

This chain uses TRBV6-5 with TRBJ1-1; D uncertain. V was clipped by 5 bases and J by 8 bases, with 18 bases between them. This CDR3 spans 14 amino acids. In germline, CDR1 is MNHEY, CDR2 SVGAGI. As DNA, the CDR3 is TGTGCCAGCAGTCCCATGACGACGAGGATAGAAGCTTTCTTT. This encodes CASSPMTTRIEAFF.

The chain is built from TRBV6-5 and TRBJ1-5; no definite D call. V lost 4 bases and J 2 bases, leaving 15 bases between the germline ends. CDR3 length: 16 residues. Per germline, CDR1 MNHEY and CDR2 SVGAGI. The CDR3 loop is CASSSMGIGGNQPQHF. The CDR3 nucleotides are TGTGCCAGCAGTTCTATGGGGATAGGAGGCAATCAGCCCCAGCATTTT.

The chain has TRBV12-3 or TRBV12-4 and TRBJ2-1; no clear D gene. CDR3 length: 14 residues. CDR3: CATAGTQVRNEQFF. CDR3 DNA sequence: TGTGCTACAGCAGGAACTCAGGTGAGGAATGAGCAGTTCTTC.

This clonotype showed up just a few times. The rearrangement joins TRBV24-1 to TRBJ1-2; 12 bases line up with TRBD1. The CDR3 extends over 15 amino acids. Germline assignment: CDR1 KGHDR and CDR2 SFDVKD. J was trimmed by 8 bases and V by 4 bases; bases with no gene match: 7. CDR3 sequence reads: CATSDRDRGRGGYTF. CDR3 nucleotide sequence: TGTGCCACCAGTGACCGGGACAGGGGGCGCGGGGGCTACACCTTC.

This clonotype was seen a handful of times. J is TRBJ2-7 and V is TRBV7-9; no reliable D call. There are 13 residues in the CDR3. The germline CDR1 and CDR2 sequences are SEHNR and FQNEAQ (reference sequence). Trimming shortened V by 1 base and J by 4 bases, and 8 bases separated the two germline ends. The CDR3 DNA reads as TGTGCCAGCAGCTTAGTCCCGGAGTACGAGCAGTACTTC. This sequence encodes CASSLVPEYEQYF.

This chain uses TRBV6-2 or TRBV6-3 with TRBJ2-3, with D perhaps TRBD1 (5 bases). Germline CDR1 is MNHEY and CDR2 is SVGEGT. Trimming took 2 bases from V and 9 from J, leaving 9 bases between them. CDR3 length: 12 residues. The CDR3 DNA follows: TGTGCCAGCAGTTACCCCCCAGGGACGCAGTATTTT. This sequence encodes CASSYPPGTQYF.